The 22 T cell receptor beta chains reported below all come from one sample, sequenced in a study of T cell repertoires in cytomegalovirus infection. TCRdb itself ran the reads through MiXCR, one entry per CDR3 protein. The sample comprises some 180,000 distinct CDR3 sequences, about 18% of which are singletons, and 20% to 25% rests with the top ten. Material for sequencing was CD8+ T cells from PBMCs. Source of these receptors: a human donor in good health (CMV status not recorded). Some clones in this sample may be carry-over from other donors' samples.

This clonotype was seen only once. This chain links TRBV6-2 or TRBV6-3 with TRBJ1-1; tentative D call: TRBD1 (5 bases). The V gene's germline CDR1 is MNHEY and CDR2 SVGEGT. This CDR3 has 15 residues. V lost 3 bases to trimming and J lost 0 bases, with 11 bases between them. The CDR3 spells CASSYYRMLNTEAFF. In DNA, the CDR3 is TGTGCCAGCAGTTATTACAGGATGCTGAACACTGAAGCTTTCTTT.

V gene TRBV5-6 combines with J gene TRBJ2-6; D remains ambiguous. Germline V gives CDR1 SGHDT, CDR2 YYEEEE. V was clipped by 4 bases and J by 2 bases, with 13 bases between them. CDR3 length: 16 amino acids. CDR3 sequence reads: CASSLVSWAGANVLTF. The CDR3 bases are TGTGCCAGCAGCCTCGTGTCCTGGGCTGGGGCCAACGTCCTGACTTTC.

The gene calls are TRBV20-1 and TRBJ2-1; 9 bases line up with TRBD1. The CDR3 totals 16 residues. J was trimmed by 3 bases and V by 2 bases; bases with no gene match: 8. CDR1 is DFQATT, CDR2 SNEGSKA, per germline (reference sequence). The CDR3: CSARPGQGLGYNEQFF. Written as DNA, the CDR3 is TGCAGTGCTAGACCCGGACAGGGGTTGGGCTACAATGAGCAGTTCTTC.

The chain's CDR3 is CSARGGPVSLEAFF. CDR3 DNA sequence: TGCAGTGCTAGGGGGGGGCCCGTGAGCCTTGAAGCTTTCTTT. The rearrangement links TRBV20-1 to TRBJ1-1; tentatively, D is TRBD1 (6 bases). CDR3 size: 14 residues. In germline, CDR1 is DFQATT, CDR2 SNEGSKA (reference sequence). V gave up 3 bases and J gave up 7 bases, with 18 bases separating them.

This clonotype was observed a few times. This chain connects TRBV6-2 or TRBV6-3 to TRBJ2-7, with unresolved D. The CDR3 runs 14 residues. V was clipped by 6 bases and J by 2 bases, with 14 bases between them. CDR1 is MNHEY, CDR2 SVGEGT, per germline. The CDR3 spells CASRWTTFPYEQYF. The CDR3 nucleotides are TGTGCCAGCAGATGGACGACCTTCCCCTACGAGCAGTACTTC.

This clonotype was detected a few times. V is TRBV7-2 and J is TRBJ1-1; D remains unclear. V shed 5 bases and J shed 2 bases, with 15 bases lying between them. The germline V gene has CDR1 SGHTA and CDR2 FQGNSA. The CDR3 sequence is 15 residues long. CDR3 DNA sequence: TGTGCCAGCAGCCTCACGTTAGCTATCAACACTGAAGCTTTCTTT. This sequence encodes CASSLTLAINTEAFF.

The chain recombines TRBV12-5 with TRBJ1-2; D ambiguous. Trimming removed 3 bases from V and 4 bases from J, with 3 bases in between. The germline V gene encodes CDR1 LGHNT and CDR2 FRNRAP. The CDR3 runs 11 residues. This chain's CDR3 is CASGLSYGYTF. CDR3 sequence (DNA): TGTGCTAGTGGTTTAAGCTATGGCTACACCTTC.

The chain has TRBV28 and TRBJ1-6, with D hard to call. V was pared by 4 bases and J by 7 bases, with 17 bases between. From germline, CDR1 is MDHEN and CDR2 SYDVKM. CDR3 length equals 16 residues. The CDR3: CASSSPRGPNNSPLHF. The CDR3 DNA is TGTGCCAGCAGTTCTCCCCGAGGGCCGAACAATTCACCCCTCCACTTT.

The chain employs TRBV11-2 and TRBJ2-7, with 8 bases matching TRBD2. Looked up from germline, CDR1 is SGHAT and CDR2 is FQNNGV. The CDR3 spans 14 residues. With V trimmed by 5 bases and J by 2 bases, 5 bases remained unmatched. CDR3 in DNA: TGTGCCAGCAGCCCCGGGGGGGTCCCCTACGAGCAGTACTTC. This gives the protein CASSPGGVPYEQYF.

The sample holds a few counts of this clonotype. The chain uses TRBV2 and TRBJ2-5, with D possibly TRBD1 on 7 matching bases. The CDR3 runs 15 residues. In germline, CDR1 is SNHLY, CDR2 FYNNEI. Deletions cut 1 base from V and 5 bases from J, with 14 bases between. The CDR3 loop is CASSEGAGGGETQYF. As DNA, the CDR3 is TGTGCCAGCAGTGAAGGGGCAGGGGGAGGTGAGACCCAGTACTTC.

The chain uses TRBV2 and TRBJ1-1, with D tentatively TRBD1 (6 bases). The CDR3 contains 13 residues. In germline, CDR1 is SNHLY, CDR2 FYNNEI. V lost 10 bases to trimming and J lost 1 base, with 13 bases between them. The CDR3 is CATPGDRNTEAFF. CDR3 DNA: TGTGCCACCCCAGGGGATAGGAACACTGAAGCTTTCTTT.

This clonotype occurred a few times. The chain carries TRBV7-9 and TRBJ2-7, with 8 bases identical to TRBD1. The trim removed 1 base at V and 6 bases at J, leaving 5 bases unmatched. Per the germline V gene, CDR1 is SEHNR and CDR2 is FQNEAQ (reference sequence). The CDR3 runs 14 residues. CDR3 sequence reads: CASSLGQGSGEQYF. CDR3 coding DNA: TGTGCCAGCAGCTTAGGACAGGGGTCTGGCGAGCAGTACTTC.

The rearrangement joins TRBV4-3 to TRBJ1-4; maybe TRBD1 (6 bases). The CDR3 totals 15 residues. V was cut by 0 bases and J by 8 bases, with 13 bases left in between. Germline CDR1 LGHNA, CDR2 YSLEER. The CDR3, as DNA: TGCGCCAGCAGCCAAGAAATCGGGGGCTGGGAAAAACTGTTTTTT. Its protein is CASSQEIGGWEKLFF.

CDR3 bases: TGTGCCAGCAGTTACCCGGACAGGGACAATAATTCACCCCTCCACTTT. This sequence encodes CASSYPDRDNNSPLHF. The rearrangement links TRBV6-6 to TRBJ1-6, with 8 positions matching TRBD1. CDR3 length equals 16 residues. Germline-derived CDR1 and CDR2 are MNHNY and SVGAGI (reference sequence). The junction had 5 bases not matched to a gene; V was cut back by 2 bases and J by 5 bases.

CDR3 nucleotides: TGTGCCAGCAGTTACTCGGGTTGGGCCGACGACCTTGCTTTCTTT. This translates into CASSYSGWADDLAFF. The chain uses TRBV6-6 and TRBJ1-1, with no clear D. This CDR3 is 15 amino acids long. Trimming took 0 bases from V and 11 from J, leaving 19 bases between them. Germline lookup yields CDR1 MNHNY and CDR2 SVGAGI (reference sequence).

The CDR3 DNA sequence: TGTGCCAGCAGCAGGGGTTACTTAACTGAAGCTTTCTTT. Amino acids: CASSRGYLTEAFF. The V and J genes are TRBV12-3 or TRBV12-4 and TRBJ1-1; a possible D gene is TRBD1 (6 bases). Trimming left V 6 bases short and J 5 bases short, with 13 bases between. The CDR3 spans 13 residues.

This chain joins TRBV7-3 and TRBJ2-1, with 8 bases lining up with TRBD1. This CDR3 has 13 amino acids. Trimming took 6 bases from V and 6 from J; bases not matched to a gene: 4. The germline gives CDR1 SGHTA, CDR2 FQGTGA. The CDR3 sequence: CASSYQGANEQFF. In DNA form, the CDR3 reads TGTGCCAGCAGTTATCAGGGGGCCAATGAGCAGTTCTTC.

V is TRBV12-5 and J is TRBJ2-3, with D perhaps matching TRBD2 (5 bases). The V and J ends lost 6 bases and 5 bases respectively, with 15 bases between them. In germline, CDR1 is LGHNT, CDR2 FRNRAP. This CDR3 has 14 amino acids. This CDR3 reads CASGSGNRRDTQYF. The CDR3 DNA reads TGTGCTAGTGGGTCCGGGAATCGGCGAGATACGCAGTATTTT. Variable domain in full (rest from reference TRBV12-5 and TRBJ2-3): DARVTQTPRHKVTEMGQEVTMRCQPILGHNTVFWYRQTMMQGLELLAYFRNRAPLDDSGMPKDRFSAEMPDATLATLKIQPSEPRDSAVYFCASGSGNRRDTQYFGPGTRLTVL.

This clonotype was seen only a few times. The chain combines TRBV5-1 with TRBJ2-7, with 7 positions matching TRBD1. Germline lookup yields CDR1 SGHRS and CDR2 YFSETQ. The ends lost 0 bases at V and 5 bases at J; junction bases unmatched: 11. CDR3 length: 16 residues. In nucleotides, the CDR3 is TGCGCCAGCAGCTTGGCCGCGACAGGGTCCGATAACGAGCAGTACTTC. Translation: CASSLAATGSDNEQYF.

This clonotype has just a few counts. The chain carries TRBV29-1 and TRBJ2-2, with a weak D call TRBD1 (6 bases). V was trimmed by 7 bases and J by 1 base, leaving 10 bases between them. CDR1 SQVTM and CDR2 ANQGSEA come from the germline V gene. This CDR3 contains 13 residues. The DNA of the CDR3 is TGCAGCGGATACAGGGAGAACACCGGGGAGCTGTTTTTT. As protein: CSGYRENTGELFF.

The V and J genes are TRBV2 and TRBJ2-1, with D maybe TRBD2 (6 bases). Trimming left V 8 bases short and J 0 bases short, with 14 bases between. Germline CDR1 SNHLY, CDR2 FYNNEI. The CDR3 has 15 residues. CDR3 sequence reads: CASPRGRGSYNEQFF. CDR3 in DNA: TGTGCCAGCCCGCGGGGTAGAGGCTCCTACAATGAGCAGTTCTTC.

This clonotype was observed a few times. The chain's CDR3 is CSARDLPLDSFDTEAFF. CDR3 bases: TGCAGTGCTAGAGACTTACCCTTGGACAGCTTTGACACTGAAGCTTTCTTT. The V and J genes are TRBV20-1 and TRBJ1-1, with a tentative D call TRBD1 (6 bases). CDR3 length: 17 amino acids. Trimming took 0 bases from V and 3 from J, leaving 20 bases between them. CDR1 and CDR2 (germline): DFQATT, SNEGSKA (reference sequence).